Listed here are 2 T cell receptor beta chains from one sample, sequenced in a study of shared clonotypes between healthy human individuals. Method: immunoSEQ multiplex PCR; TCRdb's copy keeps in-frame clones and lacks some. The sample lists about 520,000 clones, approximately 94% seen once, with around 0.067% in the top ten. Sequenced: naive CD4+ T cells sorted from blood. Subset meaning: CD45RA+ positively selected. Receptor source: a woman aged 25 to 39 in good health.

J is TRBJ2-7 and V is TRBV7-2; TRBD2 might be the D (5 bases). This CDR3 is 13 amino acids long. Germline assignment: CDR1 SGHTA and CDR2 FQGNSA. V was shortened by 8 bases and J by 4 bases, with 15 bases between the two germline ends. CDR3 sequence: CASLPLGSYEQYF. The DNA of the CDR3 is TGTGCCAGCTTGCCACTAGGGAGTTACGAGCAGTACTTC.

The chain carries TRBV15 and TRBJ2-7, with D maybe TRBD1 (6 bases). The CDR3 spans 13 residues. The V end was cut by 1 base, the J end by 7 bases, with 11 bases between. The germline V gene encodes CDR1 LNHNV and CDR2 YYDKDF (reference sequence). CDR3: CATSRGTVREQYF. The CDR3 DNA follows: TGTGCCACCAGCAGAGGGACAGTTCGGGAGCAGTACTTC.